This passage covers 3 T cell receptor beta chains from one sample sequenced in a study of shared clonotypes between healthy human individuals. TCRdb's table, derived via immunoSEQ multiplex PCR, lists solely in-frame clones and lacks some. The table has millions of clones, more than 90% seen once. Sequences were obtained from naive CD4+ T cells sorted from blood. Specified subset: CD45RA+ positively selected. The receptor set was obtained from a young man in good health.

The V call is TRBV5-1, the J call TRBJ1-2; D is perhaps TRBD1 (6 bases). The ends were cut back, 7 bases at V and 6 bases at J, with 16 bases in the middle. The germline gives CDR1 SGHRS, CDR2 YFSETQ. CDR3 length: 13 residues. CDR3 protein: CASRTDSRDGYTF. Here the CDR3 DNA reads TGCGCCAGCCGGACAGATAGTCGGGATGGCTACACCTTC.

A note on this clone: At one end, the junction sequence differs from germline, possibly due to a read error. V is TRBV7-2 and J is TRBJ2-1; TRBD1 agrees at 9 bases. This CDR3 contains 15 residues. Looked up from germline, CDR1 is SGHTA and CDR2 is FQGNSA. The CDR3 nucleotides read TGTGCCAGCAGTTTAGGTGGACAGGGGTTAGGTGAGCAGTTCTTC. It codes for CASSLGGQGLGEQFF.

The chain has TRBV7-2 and TRBJ2-7, with D maybe TRBD2 (5 bases). This CDR3 is 13 amino acids long. V dropped 4 bases and J dropped 2 bases, with 9 bases sitting between them. Germline CDR1 and CDR2: SGHTA and FQGNSA. CDR3: CASSSGMTYEQYF. The DNA for the CDR3 is TGTGCCAGCAGCTCCGGGATGACCTACGAGCAGTACTTC.